The 22 T cell receptor beta chains below were found in one sample sequenced in a study of blood T cells in healthy people across ages. Sample-barcoded 5' priming and a J-beta primer mix drove a second PCR of about 6 to 12 cycles. TCRdb re-derived calls from the 5' RACE reads in MiXCR, one entry per CDR3 protein. The sample holds about 930,000 distinct CDR3 sequences, around 29% seen once. The data were also submitted as part of a second study, on T cells of mothers and their children.

The sequenced sample was blood. These receptors all stem from a woman in her 40s in good health.

This clonotype has a handful of counts. This chain uses TRBV12-3 or TRBV12-4 with TRBJ2-7; TRBD2 aligns across 9 bases. There are 16 residues in the CDR3. V trimming: 4 bases; J trimming: 2 bases; junction bases outside the gene matches: 9. The CDR3 DNA sequence: TGTGCCAGCAGTTACTACGTAGCGGGGGCCCCCTACGAGCAGTACTTC. It yields the protein CASSYYVAGAPYEQYF.

CDR3 bases: TGTGCCAGCAGTTTATACCGGGACGCGGAAGCTTTCTTT. Its protein product is CASSLYRDAEAFF. The V call is TRBV27, the J call TRBJ1-1, with D possibly being TRBD1 (5 bases). Germline V gene lookup returns CDR1 MNHEY and CDR2 SMNVEV (reference sequence). Trimming removed 1 base from V and 8 bases from J, with 11 bases in between. The CDR3 runs to 13 residues.

Notes on this clonotype: A read error may produce the germline difference seen at one junction end. V is TRBV24-1 and J is TRBJ2-3; tentative D call: TRBD2 (5 bases). This CDR3 has 15 residues. Germline-derived CDR1 and CDR2 are KGHDR and SFDVKD. The CDR3 sequence: CATSDPGPRGDTQYF. As DNA, the CDR3 is TGCGCCACCAGTGATCCGGGTCCGAGAGGGGATACGCAGTATTTT.

This clonotype appeared a few times. Germline and junction disagree at one end, which may indicate a read error. V is TRBV20-1 and J is TRBJ2-5, with 8 bases fitting TRBD2. Germline V lookup: CDR1 DFQATT, CDR2 SNEGSKA (reference sequence). This CDR3 spans 15 amino acids. This chain's CDR3 is CSTRAGGTSRETQYF. CDR3 sequence (DNA): TGCAGTACTAGAGCCGGGGGGACTAGTAGGGAGACCCAGTACTTC.

This clonotype was seen a few times. The chain has TRBV19 and TRBJ2-7; D gene unclear. CDR1 and CDR2 from the germline V gene are LNHDA and SQIVND (reference sequence). This CDR3 spans 13 amino acids. V was clipped by 4 bases and J by 3 bases, with 10 bases between them. In DNA, the CDR3 is TGTGCCAGTAGTAACGGTTTATTCTACGAGCAGTACTTC. Protein product: CASSNGLFYEQYF.

This chain links TRBV7-2 with TRBJ2-1; perhaps TRBD2 as D (5 bases). Germline CDR1 is SGHTA and CDR2 is FQGNSA. The germline V and J ends were trimmed by 1 base and 2 bases, with 15 bases remaining between them. The CDR3 covers 17 residues. The CDR3 here is CASSLDLASLTYNEQFF. The CDR3 nucleotides are TGTGCCAGCAGCTTAGATTTAGCGAGCTTAACCTACAATGAGCAGTTCTTC.

Ten or more counts support this clonotype. The chain is built from TRBV7-2 and TRBJ2-3; D gene unclear. The CDR3 spans 14 residues. The germline V and J ends were trimmed by 5 bases and 2 bases, with 11 bases remaining between them. CDR1 is SGHTA and CDR2 is FQGNSA in the germline V gene. The CDR3 loop is CASSLLRHTDTQYF. In DNA, the CDR3 is TGTGCCAGCAGCCTCTTGCGTCACACAGATACGCAGTATTTT. Using reference TRBV7-2 and TRBJ2-3 for the parts outside the CDR3, the full variable domain is GAGVSQSPSNKVTEKGKDVELRCDPISGHTALYWYRQSLGQGLEFLIYFQGNSAPDKSGLPSDRFSAERTGGSVSTLTIQRTQQEDSAVYLCASSLLRHTDTQYFGPGTRLTVL.

This clonotype was recorded at least ten times. The J gene is TRBJ2-7, the V gene TRBV20-1, with 7 bases aligning to TRBD1. The germline CDR1 and CDR2 sequences are DFQATT and SNEGSKA (reference sequence). The V gene end was trimmed by 6 bases and the J gene end by 3 bases; junction bases not matched to a gene: 11. The CDR3 runs to 14 residues. The CDR3 DNA reads TGCAGTGCAACCAACAGGGGTGGAAGCTACGAGCAGTACTTC. Its protein product is CSATNRGGSYEQYF.

Only a few counts were recorded for this clonotype. This rearrangement joins TRBV28 to TRBJ1-2; possibly TRBD1 for D (6 bases). CDR3 length: 14 amino acids. Germline CDR1 reads MDHEN; CDR2 reads SYDVKM. The germline V and J ends were trimmed by 3 bases and 6 bases, with 14 bases remaining between them. CDR3 sequence: CASSLTGVMNGYTF. In nucleotides, the CDR3 is TGTGCCAGCAGTTTGACAGGAGTTATGAATGGCTACACCTTC.

The sample holds many counts of this clonotype. The genes are TRBV12-3 or TRBV12-4 and TRBJ2-5, with D possibly matching TRBD2 (6 bases). The CDR3 extends over 13 amino acids. V was trimmed by 5 bases and J by 4 bases, leaving 11 bases between them. The CDR3 region has the DNA TGTGCCAGCAGTCGGGCGGGGCCAGAGACCCAGTACTTC. Translating it yields CASSRAGPETQYF.

In this sample, this clonotype turned up many times. This chain links TRBV29-1 with TRBJ2-1, with D uncertain. The CDR3 spans 11 residues. Trimming left V 6 bases short and J 2 bases short, with 5 bases between. Looked up from germline, CDR1 is SQVTM and CDR2 is ANQGSEA. The CDR3 coding sequence is TGCAGCGTACAGACCTACAATGAGCAGTTCTTC. This sequence encodes CSVQTYNEQFF.

This clonotype was counted at least ten times. This chain connects TRBV15 to TRBJ2-1; TRBD2 might be the D (6 bases). The CDR3 extends over 16 amino acids. Germline V gives CDR1 LNHNV, CDR2 YYDKDF (reference sequence). With 2 bases removed from V and 0 bases from J, the gap between germline ends came to 11 bases. The CDR3 nucleotides read TGTGCCACCAGCAGAACCACCGGGAGCTCCTACAATGAGCAGTTCTTC. It codes for CATSRTTGSSYNEQFF.

This chain connects TRBV18 to TRBJ1-1; 9 positions agree with TRBD1. The V and J ends lost 0 bases and 11 bases, in that order; junction bases with no gene match: 4. The CDR3 has 13 residues. Germline-derived CDR1 and CDR2 are KGHSH and LQKENI. DNA for the CDR3: TGTGCCAGCTCACCACCGGGACAGGGTGGCGCTTTCTTT. This translates into CASSPPGQGGAFF.

This clonotype came up a few times. This sequence joins TRBV15 and TRBJ1-6, with D uncertain. CDR3 length: 17 amino acids. Trimming pared 3 bases from V and 0 bases from J, leaving 12 bases between. Germline V CDR1 and CDR2: LNHNV, YYDKDF (reference sequence). CDR3: CATSSDWKSSYNSPLHF. As DNA, the CDR3 is TGTGCCACCAGCAGTGATTGGAAGAGCTCCTATAATTCACCCCTCCACTTT.

This chain links TRBV20-1 with TRBJ1-1, with TRBD1 matching 7 bases. The ends lost 5 bases at V and 7 bases at J; junction bases unmatched: 10. The germline V gene has CDR1 DFQATT and CDR2 SNEGSKA (reference sequence). The CDR3 has 13 amino acids. CDR3 sequence: CSAPPGGANEAFF. Here the CDR3 DNA reads TGCAGTGCTCCTCCAGGGGGGGCTAATGAAGCTTTCTTT.

The CDR3 loop is CASSLVAGQSSYEQYF. DNA for the CDR3: TGTGCCAGCAGCTTAGTTGCGGGGCAGAGCTCCTACGAGCAGTACTTC. The chain joins TRBV7-2 to TRBJ2-7; D perhaps matches TRBD2 (6 bases). Germline assignment: CDR1 SGHTA and CDR2 FQGNSA. The V end was cut by 1 base, the J end by 0 bases, with 13 bases between. The CDR3 is 16 amino acids.

The gene calls are TRBV29-1 and TRBJ1-2; tentative D call: TRBD1 (5 bases). Trimming stripped 5 bases from V and 4 bases from J, with 17 bases between. This CDR3 has 14 amino acids. Per germline, CDR1 SQVTM and CDR2 ANQGSEA. In DNA form, the CDR3 reads TGCAGCGTTTCATATCAGGGCTACGGCTATGGCTACACCTTC. Amino acid sequence: CSVSYQGYGYGYTF.

The chain links TRBV24-1 to TRBJ2-5, with 9 bases fitting TRBD1. J was trimmed by 11 bases and V by 3 bases; bases with no gene match: 15. The CDR3 sequence is 16 residues long. Germline lookup yields CDR1 KGHDR and CDR2 SFDVKD. CDR3 protein: CATSDTRQGVAYVQYF. CDR3 in DNA: TGTGCCACCAGTGATACCCGACAGGGGGTTGCCTACGTGCAGTACTTC.

This clonotype appeared a few times. This sequence joins TRBV7-3 and TRBJ2-1, with 10 bases lining up with TRBD1. Germline V CDR1 and CDR2: SGHTA, FQGTGA. There are 14 residues in the CDR3. V was clipped by 6 bases and J by 10 bases; unmatched bases: 9. The CDR3: CASRTGTGVVEQFF. The DNA of the CDR3 is TGTGCCAGCAGGACCGGGACAGGGGTCGTCGAGCAGTTCTTC.

This clonotype has ten or more counts. The chain combines TRBV27 with TRBJ1-5, with TRBD1 identical over 7 bases. Germline-derived CDR1 and CDR2 are MNHEY and SMNVEV (reference sequence). CDR3 length: 14 residues. V was pared by 5 bases and J by 4 bases, with 5 bases of the junction left unmatched. This chain's CDR3 is CASSPGQLNQPQHF. CDR3 DNA sequence: TGTGCCAGCAGTCCGGGACAGCTAAATCAGCCCCAGCATTTT.

This clonotype has just a few counts. V gene TRBV5-1 combines with J gene TRBJ2-3, with 9 bases fitting TRBD2. CDR1 is SGHRS, CDR2 YFSETQ, per germline. The CDR3 contains 16 residues. Unmatched junction bases numbered 9, after V lost 7 bases and J lost 0 bases. CDR3 in amino acids: CASSPPSGASTDTQYF. CDR3 bases: TGCGCCAGCTCCCCCCCTAGCGGGGCAAGCACAGATACGCAGTATTTT.

The V call is TRBV5-6, the J call TRBJ2-1; 7 bases are shared with TRBD1. Germline CDR1 is SGHDT and CDR2 is YYEEEE. The CDR3 runs to 18 residues. J gave up 0 bases and V 0 bases, and 9 bases lay outside the gene matches. The CDR3 loop reads CASSLETGTTYSYNEQFF. CDR3 sequence (DNA): TGTGCCAGCAGCTTGGAGACAGGGACAACTTACTCCTACAATGAGCAGTTCTTC.